This T cell receptor (beta chain) derives from a study of regulatory T cells in long-lasting Graves disease. Study conclusions and caveats: It was peripheral blood alone, not thyroid tissue, that was studied. Accuracy might have suffered from few samples. Persistent disease favored TRBV28, TRBJ1-2 and TRBJ2-5.

V lost 7 bases to trimming and J lost 3 bases; unmatched junction nucleotides: 10. The germline CDR1 and CDR2 sequences are SQVTM and ANQGSEA. This CDR3 is 16 amino acids long. This clonotype occurred a few times. Its antigen remains unknown. Time point of the sample: persistent/refractory GD, antithyroid drugs over 5 years with positive TRAb. The authors made the TCR library using RNA they extracted from PBMCs. EDTA tubes held approximately 10 milliliters of peripheral blood from each patient. Construction of the TCR beta libraries employed iRepertoire HTBI primers in conjunction with Arm-PCR of CDR3 regions. TCRdb fed the multiplex PCR reads into MiXCR, producing one record per CDR3 protein. This table has 500,000 to 700,000 distinct CDR3 sequences, approximately 31% appearing once.

The receptor's source is a female donor with Graves disease. This chain uses TRBV29-1 with TRBJ2-3; 13 bases line up with TRBD2. Sequenced material: peripheral blood mononuclear cells (PBMCs), taken when the disease was refractory, from a patient treated with antithyroid drugs. CDR3 coding DNA: TGCAGCGCCGAAAGGACTAGCGGGAGATCGACAGATACGCAGTATTTT. Translation: CSAERTSGRSTDTQYF.